Each of the 20 T cell receptor beta chains below was sequenced from the same sample in a study of control samples from healthy donors and cancer patients. Libraries were prepared by immunoSEQ multiplex PCR; TCRdb keeps only in-frame clonotypes and omits some of them. The sample consists of over 80,000 clones, 91% of them appearing once. Sequencing was performed on blood. Every receptor here comes from a man aged 30 to 39 in good health.

The rearrangement joins TRBV5-1 to TRBJ2-2; 9 nucleotides match TRBD2. Unmatched junction bases numbered 6, after V lost 4 bases and J lost 8 bases. CDR1 is SGHRS, CDR2 YFSETQ, per germline. The CDR3 has 14 amino acids. Here the CDR3 reads CASSAREGQGELFF. The CDR3 DNA reads as TGCGCCAGCAGCGCGCGGGAGGGCCAGGGGGAGCTGTTTTTT. The full variable domain, rest sourced from reference TRBV5-1 and TRBJ2-2, is KAGVTQTPRYLIKTRGQQVTLSCSPISGHRSVSWYQQTPGQGLQFLFEYFSETQRNKGNFPGRFSGRQFSNSRSEMNVSTLELGDSALYLCASSAREGQGELFFGEGSRLTVL.

The chain links TRBV19 to TRBJ1-1; no clear D gene. CDR3 size: 15 residues. Germline lookup yields CDR1 LNHDA and CDR2 SQIVND (reference sequence). With 8 bases removed from V and 0 bases from J, the gap between germline ends came to 16 bases. CDR3 in amino acids: CASHPRVSMNTEAFF. The CDR3 nucleotides are TGTGCCAGTCACCCAAGGGTATCGATGAACACTGAAGCTTTCTTT.

The rearrangement links TRBV7-2 to TRBJ1-4; D not resolved. Germline loops: CDR1 SGHTA, CDR2 FQGNSA. This CDR3 is built from 13 residues. Trimming cost V 4 bases and J 8 bases, with 11 bases left between them. The CDR3 sequence is CASSYTPPEKLFF. The DNA for the CDR3 is TGTGCCAGCAGCTATACGCCCCCGGAAAAACTGTTTTTT.

V gene TRBV11-2 combines with J gene TRBJ2-7; tentatively, D is TRBD2 (5 bases). The CDR3 spans 13 residues. The ends were cut back, 3 bases at V and 4 bases at J, with 10 bases in the middle. Germline CDR1 reads SGHAT; CDR2 reads FQNNGV. The chain's CDR3 is CASSFGVLYEQYF. CDR3 sequence (DNA): TGTGCCAGCAGCTTCGGGGTGCTGTACGAGCAGTACTTC.

The V call is TRBV18, the J call TRBJ1-4; D gene ambiguous. V lost 1 base, J lost 8 bases, and 14 bases lay in between. Germline CDR1 reads KGHSH; CDR2 reads LQKENI. This CDR3 contains 15 residues. DNA for the CDR3: TGTGCCAGCTCACCACAGCTGGATGTAGAGGAAAAACTGTTTTTT. Amino acid sequence: CASSPQLDVEEKLFF.

The chain has TRBV7-2 and TRBJ2-7, with a weak D call TRBD1 (7 bases). This CDR3 contains 18 residues. The germline CDR1 and CDR2 sequences are SGHTA and FQGNSA. The V end was cut by 2 bases, the J end by 3 bases, with 23 bases between. CDR3 in DNA: TGTGCCAGCAGCTTACGGGGGCCAGAGGGGGCACACGACTACGAGCAGTACTTC. Translation: CASSLRGPEGAHDYEQYF.

The chain links TRBV4-2 to TRBJ2-7, with 11 bases fitting TRBD2. Trimming removed 4 bases from V and 0 bases from J; junction bases left unmatched: 8. The CDR3 consists of 17 residues. Germline V gene data show CDR1 as LGHNA and CDR2 as YNFKEQ. The CDR3 DNA follows: TGTGCCAGCAGCCCAACTAGCGGGAGAAAGGACTCCTACGAGCAGTACTTC. Translation gives CASSPTSGRKDSYEQYF.

The chain is built from TRBV27 and TRBJ2-7, with D possibly being TRBD2 (5 bases). The CDR3 has 12 residues. The V end was cut by 5 bases, the J end by 5 bases, with 10 bases between. The germline V gene has CDR1 MNHEY and CDR2 SMNVEV (reference sequence). This chain's CDR3 is CASSPAGDEQYF. The CDR3 DNA reads as TGTGCCAGCAGTCCCGCCGGGGACGAGCAGTACTTC.

The chain has TRBV18 and TRBJ2-1; TRBD2 is a possible D gene (6 bases). Germline loops: CDR1 KGHSH, CDR2 LQKENI. V dropped 6 bases and J dropped 7 bases, with 16 bases sitting between them. There are 14 residues in the CDR3. CDR3 amino acids: CASSASTGDNEQFF. The CDR3 DNA is TGTGCCAGCTCTGCCTCGACGGGAGATAATGAGCAGTTCTTC.

This chain uses TRBV6-1 with TRBJ2-2; 11 bases map to TRBD1. CDR1 and CDR2 (germline): MNHNS, SASEGT. CDR3 size: 17 residues. V trimming: 6 bases; J trimming: 0 bases; junction bases outside the gene matches: 6. CDR3 sequence (DNA): TGTGCCAGCAGAGAACCGGGACAGGGGGCGAACACCGGGGAGCTGTTTTTT. It specifies CASREPGQGANTGELFF.

This rearrangement joins TRBV7-2 to TRBJ2-6, with D hard to call. CDR3 length equals 16 residues. Per the germline V gene, CDR1 is SGHTA and CDR2 is FQGNSA. With 5 bases removed from V and 1 base from J, the gap between germline ends came to 12 bases. Written as DNA, the CDR3 is TGTGCCAGCAGCCCGCCCGGAATTTCTGGGGCCAACGTCCTGACTTTC. As protein: CASSPPGISGANVLTF.

This clone has a single count. The chain uses TRBV29-1 and TRBJ1-1, with D unresolved. In germline, CDR1 is SQVTM, CDR2 ANQGSEA. Trimming stripped 6 bases from V and 1 base from J, with 9 bases between. CDR3 length: 12 residues. The CDR3 sequence is CSVRWGNTEAFF. The CDR3 nucleotides read TGCAGCGTCAGATGGGGGAACACTGAAGCTTTCTTT.

V usage is TRBV5-1 and J usage is TRBJ1-2; TRBD1 aligns across 8 bases. The CDR3 length is 14 residues. Germline V gene sequence: CDR1 SGHRS, CDR2 YFSETQ. V shed 3 bases and J 4 bases; nucleotides not matched to a gene: 5. The DNA of the CDR3 is TGCGCCAGCAGCTCGGCAGGACAGGGCTATGGCTACACCTTC. Protein: CASSSAGQGYGYTF.

V is TRBV21-1 and J is TRBJ2-7; the D segment call TRBD1 is taken from the table without a DNA check. TRBV21-1 is noted as a pseudogene. The CDR3 has 14 residues. The CDR3 is CASSPGQSSYEQYF. The CDR3 DNA reads as TGTGCCAGCAGTCCGGGACAGAGCTCCTACGAGCAGTACTTC.

This chain links TRBV7-2 with TRBJ2-5; D is unclear. The germline V gene has CDR1 SGHTA and CDR2 FQGNSA. V was clipped by 1 base and J by 2 bases, with 2 bases between them. CDR3 size: 12 residues. This chain's CDR3 is CASSLGQETQYF. The CDR3 nucleotides are TGTGCCAGCAGCTTAGGGCAAGAGACCCAGTACTTC. Complete variable domain (other parts from reference TRBV7-2 and TRBJ2-5): GAGVSQSPSNKVTEKGKDVELRCDPISGHTALYWYRQSLGQGLEFLIYFQGNSAPDKSGLPSDRFSAERTGGSVSTLTIQRTQQEDSAVYLCASSLGQETQYFGPGTRLLVL.

This chain connects TRBV7-9 to TRBJ2-6; D is undetermined. Trimming pared 1 base from V and 3 bases from J, leaving 7 bases between. This CDR3 comprises 15 residues. Germline-derived CDR1 and CDR2 are SEHNR and FQNEAQ (reference sequence). The DNA of the CDR3 is TGTGCCAGCAGCTTAGTAGCCTTTGGGGCCAACGTCCTGACTTTC. Its protein is CASSLVAFGANVLTF.

The chain is built from TRBV3-1 (or the pseudogene TRBV3-2) and TRBJ1-2; D not certain. Trimming pared 4 bases from V and 1 base from J, leaving 13 bases between. The CDR3 is 15 amino acids. Germline V gene data show CDR1 as LGHDT and CDR2 as YNNKEL (reference sequence). This chain's CDR3 is CASSRSEGLNYGYTF. The CDR3, as DNA: TGTGCCAGCAGCCGGTCCGAAGGACTTAACTATGGCTACACCTTC.

This sequence joins TRBV7-9 and TRBJ1-5, with D perhaps TRBD1 (6 bases). Germline assignment: CDR1 SEHNR and CDR2 FQNEAQ (reference sequence). V was pared by 0 bases and J by 1 base, with 13 bases between. CDR3 length equals 17 residues. The CDR3, as DNA: TGTGCCAGCAGCTTAGCGAGGGGGGCGTGGAGCAATCAGCCCCAGCATTTT. This translates into CASSLARGAWSNQPQHF.

The chain combines TRBV27 with TRBJ1-3; D not certain. CDR1 and CDR2 (germline): MNHEY, SMNVEV (reference sequence). The CDR3 consists of 18 residues. V was shortened by 6 bases and J by 1 base, with 22 bases between the two germline ends. The CDR3 loop is CASSPEPMARLSGNTIYF. The CDR3 DNA reads TGTGCCAGCAGCCCCGAGCCTATGGCTCGACTTTCTGGAAACACCATATATTTT.

The CDR3 DNA reads as TGTGCCAGTAGTGTATCGACGGACAGCTATGGCTACACCTTC. This gives the protein CASSVSTDSYGYTF. This chain uses TRBV19 with TRBJ1-2, with D tentatively TRBD1 (6 bases). Germline loops: CDR1 LNHDA, CDR2 SQIVND (reference sequence). The CDR3 length is 14 residues. The V gene lost 5 bases and the J gene lost 4 bases, with 14 bases spanning the gap.